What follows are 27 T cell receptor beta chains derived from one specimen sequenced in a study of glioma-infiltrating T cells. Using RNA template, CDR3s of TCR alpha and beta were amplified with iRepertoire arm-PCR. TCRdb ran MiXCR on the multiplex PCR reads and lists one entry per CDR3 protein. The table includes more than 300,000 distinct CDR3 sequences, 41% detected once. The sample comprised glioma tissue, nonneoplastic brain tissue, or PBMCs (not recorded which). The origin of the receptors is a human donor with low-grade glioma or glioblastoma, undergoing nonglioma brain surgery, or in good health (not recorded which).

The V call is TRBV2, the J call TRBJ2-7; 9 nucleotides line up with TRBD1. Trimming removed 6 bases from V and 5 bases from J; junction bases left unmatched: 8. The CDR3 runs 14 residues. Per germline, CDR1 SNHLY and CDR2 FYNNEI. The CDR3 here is CASSLAGQGHEQYF. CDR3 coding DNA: TGTGCCAGCAGCTTGGCGGGACAGGGCCACGAGCAGTACTTC. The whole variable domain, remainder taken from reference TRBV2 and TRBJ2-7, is EPEVTQTPSHQVTQMGQEVILRCVPISNHLYFYWYRQILGQKVEFLVSFYNNEISEKSEIFDDQFSVERPDGSNFTLKIRSTKLEDSAMYFCASSLAGQGHEQYFGPGTRLTVT.

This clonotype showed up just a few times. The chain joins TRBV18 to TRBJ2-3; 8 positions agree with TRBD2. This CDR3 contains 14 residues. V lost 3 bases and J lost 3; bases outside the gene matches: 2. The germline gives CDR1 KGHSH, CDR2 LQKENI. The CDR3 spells CASSPRGATDTQYF. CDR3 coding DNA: TGTGCCAGCTCACCGCGGGGGGCAACAGATACGCAGTATTTT.

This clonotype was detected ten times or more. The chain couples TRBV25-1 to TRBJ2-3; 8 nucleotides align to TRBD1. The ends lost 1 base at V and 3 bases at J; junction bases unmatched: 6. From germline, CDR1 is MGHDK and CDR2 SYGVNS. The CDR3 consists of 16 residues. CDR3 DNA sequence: TGTGCCAGCAGTGAATTAGGACAGGGAGCAACAGATACGCAGTATTTT. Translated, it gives CASSELGQGATDTQYF.

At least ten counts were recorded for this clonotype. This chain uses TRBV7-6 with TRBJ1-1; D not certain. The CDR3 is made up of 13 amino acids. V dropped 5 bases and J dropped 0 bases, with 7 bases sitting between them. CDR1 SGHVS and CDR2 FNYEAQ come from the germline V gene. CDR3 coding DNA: TGTGCCAGCAGCGCCGACCTGAACACTGAAGCTTTCTTT. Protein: CASSADLNTEAFF.

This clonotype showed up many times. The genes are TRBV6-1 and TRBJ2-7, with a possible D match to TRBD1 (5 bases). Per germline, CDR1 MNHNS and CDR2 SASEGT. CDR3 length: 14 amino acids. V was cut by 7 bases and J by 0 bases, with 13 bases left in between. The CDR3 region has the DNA TGTGCCAGCATAAAGACAGCTAGCTCCTACGAGCAGTACTTC. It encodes CASIKTASSYEQYF.

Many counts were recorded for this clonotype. The CDR3: CASIQRNEQFF. CDR3 nucleotides: TGTGCCAGCATACAGCGCAATGAGCAGTTCTTC. The V call is TRBV28, the J call TRBJ2-1; no clear D. This CDR3 has 11 amino acids. Deletions cut 7 bases from V and 6 bases from J, with 7 bases between. Germline V gene data show CDR1 as MDHEN and CDR2 as SYDVKM.

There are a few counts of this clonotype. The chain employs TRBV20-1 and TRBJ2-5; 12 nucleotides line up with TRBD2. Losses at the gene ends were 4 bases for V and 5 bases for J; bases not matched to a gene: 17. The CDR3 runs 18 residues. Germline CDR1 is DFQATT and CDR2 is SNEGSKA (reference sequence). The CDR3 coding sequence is TGCAGTGCTACCGCCATGAAGCTAGCGGGAGGGCCTTGGGAGACCCAGTACTTC. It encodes CSATAMKLAGGPWETQYF.

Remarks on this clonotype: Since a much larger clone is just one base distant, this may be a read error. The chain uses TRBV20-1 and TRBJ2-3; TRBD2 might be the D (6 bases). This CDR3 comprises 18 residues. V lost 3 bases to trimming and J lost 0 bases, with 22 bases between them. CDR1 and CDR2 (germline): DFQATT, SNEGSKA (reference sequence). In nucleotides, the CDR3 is TGCAGTGCTAGTCCAGTTCGGTGGGAGGCAATTAGCACAGATACGCAGTATTTT. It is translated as CSASPVRWEAISTDTQYF.

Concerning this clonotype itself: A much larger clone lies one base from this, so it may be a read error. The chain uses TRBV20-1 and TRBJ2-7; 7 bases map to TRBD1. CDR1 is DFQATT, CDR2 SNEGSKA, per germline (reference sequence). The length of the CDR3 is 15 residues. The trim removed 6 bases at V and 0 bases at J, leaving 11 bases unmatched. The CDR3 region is CSAPFGTVISYEQYF. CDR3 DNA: TGCAGTGCCCCCTTCGGGACAGTGATCTCCTACGAGCAGTACTTC.

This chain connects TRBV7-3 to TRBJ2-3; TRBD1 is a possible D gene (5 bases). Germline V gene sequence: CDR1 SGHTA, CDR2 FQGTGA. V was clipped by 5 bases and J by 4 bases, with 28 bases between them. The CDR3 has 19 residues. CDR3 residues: CASSPRSSARLFRADTQYF. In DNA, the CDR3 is TGTGCCAGCAGCCCCCGGAGTTCCGCTCGTCTCTTCAGGGCAGATACGCAGTATTTT.

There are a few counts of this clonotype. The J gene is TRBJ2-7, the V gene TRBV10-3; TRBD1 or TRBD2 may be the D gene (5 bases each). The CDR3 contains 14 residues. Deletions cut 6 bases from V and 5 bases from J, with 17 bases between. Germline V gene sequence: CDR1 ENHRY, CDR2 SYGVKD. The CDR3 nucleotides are TGTGCCATCAGCCTGGTCGCAGGGAGCAACGAGCAGTACTTC. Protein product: CAISLVAGSNEQYF.

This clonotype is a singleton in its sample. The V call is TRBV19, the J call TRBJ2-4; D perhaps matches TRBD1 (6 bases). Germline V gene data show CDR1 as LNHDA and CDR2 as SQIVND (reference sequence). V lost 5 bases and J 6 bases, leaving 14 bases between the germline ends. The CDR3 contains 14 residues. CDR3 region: CASSRPVQGNIQYF. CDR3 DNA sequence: TGTGCCAGTAGTCGACCGGTACAGGGAAACATTCAGTACTTC.

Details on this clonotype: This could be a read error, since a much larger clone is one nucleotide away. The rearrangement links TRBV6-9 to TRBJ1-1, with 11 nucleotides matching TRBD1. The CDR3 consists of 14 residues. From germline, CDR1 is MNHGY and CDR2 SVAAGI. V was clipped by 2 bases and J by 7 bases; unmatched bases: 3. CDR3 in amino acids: CASSYRTGGIEAFF. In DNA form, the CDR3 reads TGTGCCAGCAGTTATCGGACAGGGGGCATTGAAGCTTTCTTT.

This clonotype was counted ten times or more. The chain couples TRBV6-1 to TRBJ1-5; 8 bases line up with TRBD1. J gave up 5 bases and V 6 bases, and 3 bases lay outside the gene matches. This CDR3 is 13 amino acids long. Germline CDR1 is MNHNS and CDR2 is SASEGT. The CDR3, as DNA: TGTGCCAGCAGCCTACAGGGGGATCAGCCCCAGCATTTT. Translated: CASSLQGDQPQHF.

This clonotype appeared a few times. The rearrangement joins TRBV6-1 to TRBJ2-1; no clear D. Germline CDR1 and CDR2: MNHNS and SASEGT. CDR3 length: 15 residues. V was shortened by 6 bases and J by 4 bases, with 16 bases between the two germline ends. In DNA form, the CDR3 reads TGTGCCAGCAGCTCAAGCCCCGGTGGGTACAATGAGCAGTTCTTC. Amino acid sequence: CASSSSPGGYNEQFF.

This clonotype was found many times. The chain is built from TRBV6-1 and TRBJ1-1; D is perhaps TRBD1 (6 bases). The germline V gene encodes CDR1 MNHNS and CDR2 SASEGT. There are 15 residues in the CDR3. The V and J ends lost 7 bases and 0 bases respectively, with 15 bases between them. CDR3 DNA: TGTGCCAGCACCTCACGACAGGCTTTGAACACTGAAGCTTTCTTT. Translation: CASTSRQALNTEAFF.

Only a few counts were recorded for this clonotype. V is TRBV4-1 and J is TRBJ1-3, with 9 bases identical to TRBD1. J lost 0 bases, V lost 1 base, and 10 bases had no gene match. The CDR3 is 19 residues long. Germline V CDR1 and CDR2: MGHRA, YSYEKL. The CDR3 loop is CASSQAGQGRLLSGNTIYF. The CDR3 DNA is TGCGCCAGCAGCCAAGCCGGACAGGGGCGATTACTCTCTGGAAACACCATATATTTT.

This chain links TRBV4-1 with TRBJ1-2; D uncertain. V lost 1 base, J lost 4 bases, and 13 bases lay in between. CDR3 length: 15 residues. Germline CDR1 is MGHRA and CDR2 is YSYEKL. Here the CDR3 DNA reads TGCGCCAGCAGCCAAGTCGCGCAGATACTCTATGGCTACACCTTC. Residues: CASSQVAQILYGYTF.

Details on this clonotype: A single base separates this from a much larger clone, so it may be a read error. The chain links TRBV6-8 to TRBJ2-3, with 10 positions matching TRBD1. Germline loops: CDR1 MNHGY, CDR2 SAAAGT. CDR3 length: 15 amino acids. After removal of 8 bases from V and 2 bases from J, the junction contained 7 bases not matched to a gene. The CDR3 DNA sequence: TGTGCCAGCCTCGACAGGGGGCTTGTCACAGATACGCAGTATTTT. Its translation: CASLDRGLVTDTQYF.

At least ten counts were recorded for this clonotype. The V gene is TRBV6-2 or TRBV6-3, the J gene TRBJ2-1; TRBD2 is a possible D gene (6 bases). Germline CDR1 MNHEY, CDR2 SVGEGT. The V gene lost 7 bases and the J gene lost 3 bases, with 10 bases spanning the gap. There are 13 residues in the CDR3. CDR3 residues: CASTRGYYNEQFF. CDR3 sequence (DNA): TGTGCCAGCACCCGGGGGTACTACAATGAGCAGTTCTTC.

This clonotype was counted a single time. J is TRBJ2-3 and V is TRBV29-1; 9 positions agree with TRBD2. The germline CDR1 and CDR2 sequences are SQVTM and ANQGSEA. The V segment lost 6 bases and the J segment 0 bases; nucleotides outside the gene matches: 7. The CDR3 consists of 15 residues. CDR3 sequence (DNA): TGCAGCGTGGATAGCGGGAGTACTAGCACAGATACGCAGTATTTT. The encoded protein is CSVDSGSTSTDTQYF.

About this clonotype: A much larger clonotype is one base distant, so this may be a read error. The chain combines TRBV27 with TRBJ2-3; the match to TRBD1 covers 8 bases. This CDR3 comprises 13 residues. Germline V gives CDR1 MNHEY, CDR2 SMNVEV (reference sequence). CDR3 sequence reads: CAGSSQGAGTQYF. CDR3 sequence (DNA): TGTGCCGGCAGTTCCCAGGGGGCAGGTACGCAGTATTTT.

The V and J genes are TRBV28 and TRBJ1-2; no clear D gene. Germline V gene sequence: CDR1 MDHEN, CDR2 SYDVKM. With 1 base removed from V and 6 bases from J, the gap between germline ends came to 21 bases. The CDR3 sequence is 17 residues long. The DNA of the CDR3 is TGTGCCAGCAGTTTATTACTCGTTAGAAAGGACCGGGATGGCTACACCTTC. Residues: CASSLLLVRKDRDGYTF.

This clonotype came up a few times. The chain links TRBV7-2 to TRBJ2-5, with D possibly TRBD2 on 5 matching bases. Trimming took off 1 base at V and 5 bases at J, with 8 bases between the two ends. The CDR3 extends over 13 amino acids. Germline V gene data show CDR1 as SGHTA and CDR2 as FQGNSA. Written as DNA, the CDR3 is TGTGCCAGCAGCTTAGGAGGGTATGAGACCCAGTACTTC. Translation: CASSLGGYETQYF.

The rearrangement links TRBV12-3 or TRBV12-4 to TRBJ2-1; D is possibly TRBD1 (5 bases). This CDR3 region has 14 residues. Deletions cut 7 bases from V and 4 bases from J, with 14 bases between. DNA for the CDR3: TGTGCCAGCATCTCGGAGACAGCTTACAATGAGCAGTTCTTC. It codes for CASISETAYNEQFF.

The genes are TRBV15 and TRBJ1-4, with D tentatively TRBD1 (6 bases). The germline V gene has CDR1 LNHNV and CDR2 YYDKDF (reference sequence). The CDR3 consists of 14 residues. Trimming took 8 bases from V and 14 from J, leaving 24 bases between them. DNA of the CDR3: TGTGCCACCGGAAGAGGGGACATGCGGTTGCGTCTGTTTTTT. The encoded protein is CATGRGDMRLRLFF. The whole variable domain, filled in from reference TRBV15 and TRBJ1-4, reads DAMVIQNPRYQVTQFGKPVTLSCSQTLNHNVMYWYQQKSSQAPKLLFHYYDKDFNNEADTPDNFQSRRPNTSFCFLDIRSPGLGDTAMYLCATGRGDMRLRLFFGSGTQLSVL.

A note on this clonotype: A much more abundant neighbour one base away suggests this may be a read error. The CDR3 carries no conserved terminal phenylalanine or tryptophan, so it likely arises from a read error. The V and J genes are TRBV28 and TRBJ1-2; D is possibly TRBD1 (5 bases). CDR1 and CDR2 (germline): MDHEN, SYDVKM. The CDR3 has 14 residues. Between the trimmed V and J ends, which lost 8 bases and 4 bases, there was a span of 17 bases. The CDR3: CASGGAGRSYGYTL. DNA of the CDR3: TGTGCCAGCGGTGGCGCAGGGCGCTCCTATGGCTACACCCTC.